This section outlines one T cell receptor (beta chain) sequence together with its context. Clones were sequenced by immunoSEQ multiplex PCR, and TCRdb holds only the in-frame ones, with some missing. This sample yields 110,000 to 150,000 clones, of which around four fifths are seen a single time; more than 5% belongs to the top ten. The data stem from a study of blood T cell repertoires in COVID-19. Study at large: The United States, Italy and Spain were the sources of the acute and convalescent COVID-19 samples.

Trimming took 3 bases from V and 7 from J, leaving 22 bases between them. The CDR3 sequence is 17 residues long. The germline CDR1 and CDR2 sequences are LGHDT and YNNKEL (reference sequence). Donors were grouped by their self-reported clinical history. Either two negative PCRs, clearance, or symptom resolution qualified Cohort 3 donors as recovered. This sequence originates from a middle-aged woman who had recovered from COVID-19. Specimen: PBMCs or T cells enriched from blood (not recorded which). V usage is TRBV3-1 (or the pseudogene TRBV3-2) and J usage is TRBJ1-5; tentatively, D is TRBD1 (5 bases). The CDR3 nucleotides read TGTGCCAGCAGCCAGGGAGGTCCCTCCGGTGGGGCCCAGCCCCAGCATTTT. This codes for CASSQGGPSGGAQPQHF.